This is a list of T cell receptor beta chains from one sample in a study of blood T cell repertoires in COVID-19. Some clones are missing from TCRdb's copy, which holds only in-frame ones; the method was immunoSEQ multiplex PCR. The sample includes about 200,000 clones, 70% to 90% seen only once; the top ten take 0.95%. Sequenced input: peripheral blood. The receptors derive from a man between 60 and 75 years old with COVID-19, enrolled during active disease. The CDR3 runs from the conserved cysteine through the conserved F or W. D genes are given only for firm matches. Size is stated for part of the rows, as once, few or many counts, or as a class when the clone is expanded.

length	D	J	V	size	CDR3	DNA
15	TRBD1	TRBJ2-1	TRBV24-1	.	CATSEGDSSYNEQFF	TGTGCCACCAGTGAAGGGGACAGCTCCTACAATGAGCAGTTCTTC
15	.	TRBJ2-3	TRBV19	.	CASSIGGDRRDTQYF	TGTGCCAGTAGTATCGGCGGGGATCGTAGAGATACGCAGTATTTT
13	TRBD1	TRBJ1-2	TRBV5-5	once	CASSWTGEGGYTF	TGTGCCAGCAGCTGGACAGGGGAGGGTGGCTACACCTTC
15	.	TRBJ2-7	TRBV10-3	.	CAISDRPTGWNEQYF	TGTGCCATCAGTGATAGACCAACAGGGTGGAACGAGCAGTACTTC
15	TRBD1	TRBJ2-7	TRBV11-2	once	CASSLYRRGLNEQYF	TGTGCCAGCAGCTTATACCGCAGGGGGCTAAACGAGCAGTACTTC
14	.	TRBJ1-2	TRBV5-4	once	CASSLELRGYGYTF	TGTGCCAGCAGCTTGGAACTCCGGGGCTATGGCTACACCTTC
14	.	TRBJ1-3	TRBV28	.	CASSLAGAGNTIYF	TGTGCCAGCAGTTTAGCAGGGGCTGGAAACACCATATATTTT
15	.	TRBJ1-1	TRBV4-2	.	CASSRETEMNTEAFF	TGTGCCAGCAGCCGAGAGACAGAAATGAACACTGAAGCTTTCTTT
15	.	TRBJ1-4	TRBV25-1	.	CASTRTRGTNEKLFF	TGTGCCAGCACTCGTACTAGAGGGACTAATGAAAAACTGTTTTTT
14	TRBD1	TRBJ1-1	TRBV5-1	.	CASSPGTVNTEAFF	TGCGCCAGCAGCCCGGGGACAGTGAACACTGAAGCTTTCTTT
14	TRBD1	TRBJ1-1	TRBV5-4	.	CASSLTGLNTEAFF	TGTGCCAGCAGCCTGACAGGGCTGAACACTGAAGCTTTCTTT
14	TRBD2	TRBJ2-1	TRBV27	.	CATSRTSGYNEQFF	TGTGCCACTAGTCGGACTAGCGGTTACAATGAGCAGTTCTTC
14	TRBD1	TRBJ1-1	TRBV5-6	.	CASSPGQGNTEAFF	TGTGCCAGCAGCCCGGGACAGGGGAACACTGAAGCTTTCTTT
14	.	TRBJ1-1	TRBV6-5	.	CASSPTGGNTEAFF	TGTGCCAGCAGTCCGACAGGCGGGAACACTGAAGCTTTCTTT
14	.	TRBJ1-5	TRBV2	.	CASSWDMSNQPQHF	TGTGCCAGCAGTTGGGACATGAGCAATCAGCCCCAGCATTTT
16	.	TRBJ1-4	TRBV13	.	CASSASSRQQNEKLFF	TGTGCCAGCAGTGCATCTTCGAGACAGCAGAATGAAAAACTGTTTTTT
16	.	TRBJ2-1	TRBV6-6	.	CASRTTGSSPFNEQFF	TGTGCCAGCAGGACAACAGGTTCTTCCCCCTTCAATGAGCAGTTCTTC
13	.	TRBJ2-1	TRBV19	few	CASSPGLPGEQFF	TGTGCCAGTAGTCCCGGACTCCCGGGTGAGCAGTTCTTC
15	.	TRBJ2-1	TRBV5-6	.	CASSWDTGSYNEQFF	TGTGCCAGCAGTTGGGACACCGGCTCCTACAATGAGCAGTTCTTC
13	.	TRBJ1-1	TRBV19	once	CASSTGWSTEAFF	TGTGCCAGTAGTACGGGTTGGAGCACTGAAGCTTTCTTT
13	.	TRBJ1-6	TRBV7-3	.	CASSSVNFGTLHF	TGTGCCAGCAGCTCCGTAAACTTCGGGACCCTCCACTTT
15	TRBD1	TRBJ1-6	TRBV27	.	CASSLPTGASSPLHF	TGTGCCAGCAGTTTACCCACAGGGGCCAGTTCACCCCTCCACTTT
16	.	TRBJ2-3	TRBV14	.	CASSQGRGQGTDTQYF	TGTGCCAGCAGCCAAGGCCGAGGTCAAGGCACAGATACGCAGTATTTT
18	.	TRBJ1-3	TRBV4-3	.	CASSQDFDRIHSGNTIYF	TGCGCCAGCAGCCAAGATTTCGACAGAATTCACTCTGGAAACACCATATATTTT
15	.	TRBJ2-6	TRBV19	.	CASRLTGTGANVLTF	TGTGCCAGTAGGCTAACAGGGACCGGGGCCAACGTCCTGACTTTC
15	TRBD1	TRBJ1-6	TRBV28	.	CASREDRIDNSPLHF	TGTGCCAGCAGGGAGGACAGGATAGATAATTCACCCCTCCACTTT
15	.	TRBJ1-2	TRBV7-2	.	CASSPGGGQSTLYTF	TGTGCCAGCAGCCCGGGGGGAGGACAATCAACTCTCTACACCTTC
14	.	TRBJ1-2	TRBV14	.	CASSQATGNYGYTF	TGTGCCAGCAGCCAAGCGACCGGGAACTATGGCTACACCTTC
14	TRBD1	TRBJ1-2	TRBV9	.	CASSSGTGSYGYTF	TGTGCCAGCAGCTCCGGGACAGGGAGCTATGGCTACACCTTC
12	.	TRBJ1-3	TRBV7-9	once	CASSLEVDTIYF	TGTGCCAGCAGCTTGGAGGTGGACACCATATATTTT
13	.	TRBJ2-7	TRBV19	.	CASSIDSGVEQYF	TGTGCCAGTAGTATAGACTCGGGGGTCGAGCAGTACTTC
15	.	TRBJ2-7	TRBV5-1	.	CASSLGVRGTYEQYF	TGCGCCAGCAGCTTGGGAGTCAGGGGTACCTACGAGCAGTACTTC
12	.	TRBJ1-2	TRBV5-1	.	CASSLDSAGYTF	TGCGCCAGCAGCTTGGACTCTGCCGGCTACACCTTC
16	.	TRBJ2-7	TRBV27	.	CASSLSFGRGIYEQYF	TGTGCCAGCAGTTTATCATTTGGGAGGGGGATCTACGAGCAGTACTTC
14	TRBD2	TRBJ2-1	TRBV29-1	.	CSVFGTSGSNEQFF	TGCAGCGTTTTTGGGACTAGCGGGAGCAATGAGCAGTTCTTC
15	.	TRBJ1-1	TRBV28	.	CASSFNWGRNTEAFF	TGTGCCAGCAGTTTTAATTGGGGGCGAAATACTGAAGCTTTCTTT
14	.	TRBJ2-3	TRBV19	.	CASRVSRVADTQYF	TGTGCCAGTAGGGTTAGCAGGGTTGCAGATACGCAGTATTTT
13	.	TRBJ1-2	TRBV18	.	CASQPNRDGGYTF	TGTGCCAGCCAACCTAACAGGGACGGAGGCTACACCTTC
16	TRBD1	TRBJ1-3	TRBV30	.	CAWSVRQGALGNTIYF	TGTGCCTGGAGTGTACGCCAGGGGGCGTTGGGAAACACCATATATTTT
14	TRBD1	TRBJ1-4	TRBV10-2	.	CASSSGQGNEKLFF	TGCGCCAGCAGTTCCGGACAGGGGAATGAAAAACTGTTTTTT
14	.	TRBJ1-1	TRBV29-1	.	CSARDNLGNTEAFF	TGCAGCGCTCGGGACAACCTCGGGAACACTGAAGCTTTCTTT
11	.	TRBJ1-1	TRBV7-9	.	CASSLRTEAFF	TGTGCCAGCAGCTTGCGCACTGAAGCTTTCTTT
13	.	TRBJ1-2	TRBV12-3/TRBV12-4	.	CASSFWQGYGYTF	TGTGCCAGCAGTTTTTGGCAGGGCTATGGCTACACCTTC
12	TRBD2	TRBJ2-7	TRBV5-5	.	CASSSSGYEQYF	TGTGCCAGCAGCTCTAGCGGCTACGAGCAGTACTTC
16	.	TRBJ1-2	TRBV6-9	.	CASSPSGEVRYYGYTF	TGTGCCAGCAGTCCGAGCGGGGAAGTCCGCTACTATGGCTACACCTTC
13	.	TRBJ1-5	TRBV20-1	.	CSASQGDNQPQHF	TGCAGTGCTAGTCAAGGGGACAATCAGCCCCAGCATTTT
15	TRBD1	TRBJ1-2	TRBV18	.	CASSPDRASAYGYTF	TGTGCCAGCTCACCCGACAGGGCTTCGGCCTATGGCTACACCTTC
16	TRBD1	TRBJ2-7	TRBV2	once	CASSGGPGTGAYEQYF	TGTGCCAGCAGTGGAGGTCCCGGGACAGGGGCCTACGAGCAGTACTTC
18	TRBD1	TRBJ1-3	TRBV7-7	few	CASRDPGQGTDSGNTIYF	TGTGCCAGCAGGGACCCGGGACAGGGGACGGACTCTGGAAACACCATATATTTT
15	TRBD1	TRBJ1-5	TRBV4-1	.	CASSQDGARGQPQHF	TGCGCCAGCAGCCAAGATGGTGCCAGGGGGCAGCCCCAGCATTTT
15	.	TRBJ1-3	TRBV3-1/TRBV3-2	.	CAGRGDTSSGNTIYF	TGTGCCGGCCGGGGGGACACGTCCTCTGGAAACACCATATATTTT
14	.	TRBJ1-2	TRBV7-3	once	CASSLDGQGYGYTF	TGTGCCAGCAGCTTAGACGGGCAGGGTTATGGCTACACCTTC
14	.	TRBJ2-7	TRBV28	.	CATTRGGTFYEQYF	TGTGCCACTACAAGGGGGGGGACGTTCTACGAGCAGTACTTC
16	TRBD1	TRBJ2-5	TRBV19	.	CASSTPRGQGRETQYF	TGTGCCAGTAGTACTCCCCGAGGACAGGGGAGAGAGACCCAGTACTTC
17	TRBD1	TRBJ2-2	TRBV7-2	.	CASSTRGTGLGTGELFF	TGTGCCAGCAGCACTCGAGGGACAGGGTTGGGCACCGGGGAGCTGTTTTTT
11	.	TRBJ1-5	TRBV2	.	CASRGEGAQHF	TGTGCCAGCCGTGGGGAGGGGGCCCAGCATTTT